What follows are 20 T cell receptor beta chains derived from one specimen sequenced in a study of T cell responses to AZD1222 COVID-19 vaccine. Data came from immunoSEQ multiplex PCR; TCRdb stores just in-frame clones and leaves some out. The profile shows roughly 99,000 clones, 80% to 95% of them singletons. This sample comprised peripheral blood, obtained 28 days after the second AZD1222 dose. All receptors come from an adult who received the AZD1222 COVID-19 vaccine.

The chain joins TRBV9 to TRBJ1-4; D might be TRBD1 (5 bases). Trimming left V 3 bases short and J 7 bases short, with 16 bases between. CDR3 length: 15 residues. CDR1 is SGDLS, CDR2 YYNGEE, per germline. The CDR3 nucleotides read TGTGCCAGCAGCGGAGGAGGACCCGGGGGTGAAAAACTGTTTTTT. Protein sequence: CASSGGGPGGEKLFF.

J is TRBJ1-1 and V is TRBV6-6; 7 nucleotides align to TRBD1. CDR3 length: 14 residues. CDR1 and CDR2 from the germline V gene are MNHNY and SVGAGI (reference sequence). With V trimmed by 6 bases and J by 0 bases, 4 bases remained unmatched. As DNA, the CDR3 is TGTGCCAGCAGGCCAGGGGGTATGAACACTGAAGCTTTCTTT. Translating it yields CASRPGGMNTEAFF.

V and J are TRBV5-4 and TRBJ2-7, with TRBD2 identical over 8 bases. After removal of 10 bases from V and 0 bases from J, the junction contained 9 bases not matched to a gene. CDR3 length: 14 residues. Germline CDR1 is SGHNT and CDR2 is YYREEE (reference sequence). The CDR3 sequence is CAFRGGANSYEQYF. DNA of the CDR3: TGTGCCTTCCGGGGGGGAGCAAACTCCTACGAGCAGTACTTC.

This chain connects TRBV7-9 to TRBJ2-6; D is possibly TRBD2 (6 bases). The CDR3 has 16 amino acids. The V end lost 1 base, the J end lost 0 bases, and 7 bases lay between the germline ends. Germline V gives CDR1 SEHNR, CDR2 FQNEAQ (reference sequence). DNA for the CDR3: TGTGCCAGCAGCTTAGGCGGGGACTCTGGGGCCAACGTCCTGACTTTC. Translated: CASSLGGDSGANVLTF.

The rearrangement uses TRBV3-1 (or the pseudogene TRBV3-2) and TRBJ1-5, with D uncertain. Between the trimmed V and J ends, which lost 6 bases and 2 bases, there was a span of 14 bases. The CDR3 extends over 15 amino acids. Germline lookup yields CDR1 LGHDT and CDR2 YNNKEL (reference sequence). The DNA for the CDR3 is TGTGCCAGCAGTCTCCGGGAACACGGCAATCAGCCCCAGCATTTT. It specifies CASSLREHGNQPQHF.

The chain recombines TRBV12-3 or TRBV12-4 with TRBJ2-2; 7 nucleotides line up with TRBD1. V was clipped by 5 bases and J by 6 bases; unmatched bases: 3. This CDR3 has 13 amino acids. Here the CDR3 reads CASSKDRAGELFF. The CDR3 coding sequence is TGTGCCAGCAGTAAAGACAGGGCCGGGGAGCTGTTTTTT.

This chain joins TRBV7-8 and TRBJ2-6; D is ambiguous. The germline V and J ends were trimmed by 5 bases and 0 bases, with 8 bases remaining between them. Germline assignment: CDR1 SGHVS and CDR2 FQNEAQ. The CDR3 covers 15 residues. The CDR3 nucleotides read TGTGCCAGCAGCCTTGACTCCTCTGGGGCCAACGTCCTGACTTTC. Translating gives CASSLDSSGANVLTF. Supplemented by reference TRBV7-8 and TRBJ2-6, the full variable domain reads GAGVSQSPRYKVAKRGQDVALRCDPISGHVSLFWYQQALGQGPEFLTYFQNEAQLDKSGLPSDRFFAERPEGSVSTLKIQRTQQEDSAVYLCASSLDSSGANVLTFGAGSRLTVL.

The chain couples TRBV6-5 to TRBJ1-1; TRBD1 is a possible D gene (5 bases). CDR3 length equals 15 residues. Germline CDR1 MNHEY, CDR2 SVGAGI. Trimming cost V 9 bases and J 3 bases, with 20 bases left between them. CDR3 sequence: CASGALPGGDTEAFF. The DNA of the CDR3 is TGTGCCAGTGGGGCACTACCCGGGGGGGACACTGAAGCTTTCTTT.

This clone appeared a single time. The chain has TRBV15 and TRBJ2-1; the match to TRBD2 covers 7 bases. The CDR3 has 16 residues. Germline V gene data show CDR1 as LNHNV and CDR2 as YYDKDF (reference sequence). V was clipped by 0 bases and J by 6 bases; unmatched bases: 8. The CDR3 coding sequence is TGTGCCACCAGCAGAGATTTGGGGGAGGGCCGCAATGAGCAGTTCTTC. This codes for CATSRDLGEGRNEQFF.

V and J are TRBV14 and TRBJ1-6, with a possible D match to TRBD1 (6 bases). V was clipped by 2 bases and J by 7 bases, with 12 bases between them. The CDR3 length is 15 residues. The germline gives CDR1 SGHDN, CDR2 FVKESK. CDR3 bases: TGTGCCAGCAGCCAACAGACAGGCGTGAATTCACCCCTCCACTTT. This encodes CASSQQTGVNSPLHF. The full variable domain, in which reference TRBV14 and TRBJ1-6 provide the parts outside the CDR3, is EAGVTQFPSHSVIEKGQTVTLRCDPISGHDNLYWYRRVMGKEIKFLLHFVKESKQDESGMPNNRFLAERTGGTYSTLKVQPAELEDSGVYFCASSQQTGVNSPLHFGNGTRLTVT.

The gene calls are TRBV19 and TRBJ2-6; 8 nucleotides agree with TRBD1. V was clipped by 5 bases and J by 1 base; unmatched bases: 4. CDR1 is LNHDA and CDR2 is SQIVND in the germline V gene (reference sequence). This CDR3 spans 16 amino acids. CDR3 DNA sequence: TGTGCCAGTAGTGGGCAGGGGGCGTCTGGGGCCAACGTCCTGACTTTC. Its protein is CASSGQGASGANVLTF.

The chain uses TRBV6-5 and TRBJ2-7, with D hard to call. This CDR3 is built from 13 residues. The germline V gene encodes CDR1 MNHEY and CDR2 SVGAGI. V was cut by 0 bases and J by 3 bases, with 6 bases left in between. This chain's CDR3 is CASSYSSDYEQYF. The CDR3 DNA sequence: TGTGCCAGCAGTTACTCGAGTGACTACGAGCAGTACTTC.

The gene calls are TRBV4-1 and TRBJ2-5, with 10 bases matching TRBD2. Germline CDR1 MGHRA, CDR2 YSYEKL. V was clipped by 0 bases and J by 4 bases; unmatched bases: 5. There are 16 residues in the CDR3. The CDR3 reads CASSQDWLAGVETQYF. The CDR3 DNA follows: TGCGCCAGCAGCCAAGATTGGCTAGCGGGGGTAGAGACCCAGTACTTC.

The CDR3 DNA is TGTGCCAGCAGCAGGACCACTGAAGCTTTCTTT. This gives the protein CASSRTTEAFF. The chain uses TRBV11-2 and TRBJ1-1, with D uncertain. Germline values: CDR1 SGHAT, CDR2 FQNNGV. The CDR3 covers 11 residues. The ends were cut back, 5 bases at V and 4 bases at J, with 5 bases in the middle.

Written as DNA, the CDR3 is TGTGCCAGCAGCTGGTCAGTCAACAATGAGCAGTTCTTC. Protein sequence: CASSWSVNNEQFF. This sequence joins TRBV7-2 and TRBJ2-1; D gene unclear. The CDR3 totals 13 residues. The germline V gene encodes CDR1 SGHTA and CDR2 FQGNSA. V gave up 4 bases and J gave up 5 bases, with 9 bases separating them.

V usage is TRBV5-6 and J usage is TRBJ2-4; TRBD1 might be the D (6 bases). The germline V and J ends were trimmed by 4 bases and 2 bases, with 13 bases remaining between them. CDR3 length equals 15 residues. In germline, CDR1 is SGHDT, CDR2 YYEEEE. The CDR3 is CASSPKGETKNIQYF. CDR3 DNA sequence: TGTGCCAGCAGCCCAAAGGGGGAAACCAAAAACATTCAGTACTTC.

This rearrangement joins TRBV6-5 to TRBJ1-5; D remains ambiguous. Looked up from germline, CDR1 is MNHEY and CDR2 is SVGAGI. The CDR3 sequence is 14 residues long. Trimming shortened V by 4 bases and J by 3 bases, and 10 bases separated the two germline ends. The CDR3 here is CASSSRASNQPQHF. CDR3 nucleotide sequence: TGTGCCAGCAGTTCCCGGGCCTCCAATCAGCCCCAGCATTTT.

The count of this clone is one. This chain joins TRBV11-3 and TRBJ2-5, with a tentative D call TRBD2 (6 bases). The CDR3 runs 13 residues. V was shortened by 4 bases and J by 5 bases, with 11 bases between the two germline ends. The germline gives CDR1 SGHNT, CDR2 YENEEA. As DNA, the CDR3 is TGTGCCAGCAGCTACGACCGGGAGGAGACCCAGTACTTC. It is translated as CASSYDREETQYF.

The J gene is TRBJ2-7, the V gene TRBV6-2 or TRBV6-3; possibly TRBD1 for D (6 bases). The CDR3 consists of 15 residues. Trimming took 5 bases from V and 7 from J, leaving 21 bases between them. CDR1 MNHEY and CDR2 SVGEGT come from the germline V gene. The CDR3 DNA reads as TGTGCCAGCAGTCGAACGGCAGGGGTCCCTGGGGAGCAGTACTTC. Translating it yields CASSRTAGVPGEQYF.

The CDR3 reads CASSYGQYTEAFF. The CDR3 DNA reads as TGTGCCAGCAGTTACGGACAGTACACTGAAGCTTTCTTT. The rearrangement joins TRBV6-5 to TRBJ1-1, with D possibly TRBD1 on 6 matching bases. Germline V CDR1 and CDR2: MNHEY, SVGAGI. V gave up 2 bases and J gave up 3 bases, with 7 bases separating them. This CDR3 has 13 amino acids.